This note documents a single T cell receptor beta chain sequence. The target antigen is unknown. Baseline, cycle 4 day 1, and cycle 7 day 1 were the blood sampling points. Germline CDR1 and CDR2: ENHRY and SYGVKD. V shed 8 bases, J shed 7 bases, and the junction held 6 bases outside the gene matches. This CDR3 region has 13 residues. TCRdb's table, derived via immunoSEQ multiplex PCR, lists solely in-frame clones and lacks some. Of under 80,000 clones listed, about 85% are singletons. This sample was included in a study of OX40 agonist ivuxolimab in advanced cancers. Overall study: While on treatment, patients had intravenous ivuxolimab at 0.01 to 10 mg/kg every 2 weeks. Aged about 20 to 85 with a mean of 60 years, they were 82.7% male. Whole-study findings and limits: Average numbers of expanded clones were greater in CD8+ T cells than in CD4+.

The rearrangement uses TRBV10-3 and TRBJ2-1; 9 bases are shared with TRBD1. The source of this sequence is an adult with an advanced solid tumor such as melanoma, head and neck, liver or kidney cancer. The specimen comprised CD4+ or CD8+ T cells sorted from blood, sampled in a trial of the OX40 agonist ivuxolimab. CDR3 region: CAIAGQGLNEQFF. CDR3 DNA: TGTGCCATCGCGGGACAGGGATTGAATGAGCAGTTCTTC.